The text below deals with one T cell receptor (beta chain). Those enrolled in Seattle joined during active infection and were followed longitudinally afterward. This sample is drawn from a study of blood T cell repertoires in COVID-19. Study as a whole: Researchers got acute and convalescent COVID-19 samples from the United States, Italy and Spain. Nucleic acid was either cDNA or gDNA, and it came from T cells, B-cell-depleted T cells, or PBMCs.

Trimming took off 6 bases at V and 6 bases at J, with 9 bases between the two ends. The germline V gene encodes CDR1 GTSNPN and CDR2 SVGIG (reference sequence). CDR3 length: 12 amino acids. As originally analysed: Quantification of nucleated cells was approximated via reference gene primer amplification. Data came from immunoSEQ multiplex PCR; TCRdb stores just in-frame clones and leaves some out. For V, J and clone size, that table is used; D and trimming come from the DNA. Among about 60,000 clones, about four fifths were seen once, and the ten largest hold more than 15%. The TCR sequence derives from a man aged 60-69 years with COVID-19, enrolled during active disease. The sample taken for sequencing was peripheral blood. The chain uses TRBV30 and TRBJ1-6; D might be TRBD1 (6 bases). The CDR3: CACVRGNSPLHF. In nucleotides, the CDR3 is TGTGCCTGTGTCAGGGGTAATTCACCCCTCCACTTT.